This record concerns one T cell receptor (beta chain) sequence. The antigen is unknown. Cells sorted by CD45RO/CCR7/CD25/CD127/CD95/CD27 comprised CD4+ naive, central memory, regulatory and stem cell-like memory cells. The investigators reverse transcribed all of the isolated RNA, so they sequenced expressed TCRB transcripts. Sequencing used immunoSEQ multiplex PCR; TCRdb keeps in-frame clones, though not all of them. The sample consists of 160,000 or so clones, 6.5% to 10% of them appearing once. This entry comes from a study of beta chain features in type 1 diabetes. Broader study findings: It was not settled here whether HLA type affects TCRB rearrangement. TCRB repertoires of naive, central memory and Treg cells appeared more similar among patients than among healthy donors. Moderate yet significant TCRB CDR3 shortening was seen in Type 1 diabetes patients in all four CD4+ subsets.

The germline V gene has CDR1 SGDLS and CDR2 YYNGEE. V lost 4 bases to trimming and J lost 6 bases, with 15 bases between them. The CDR3 is 14 residues long. The sequencing sample was made of central memory CD4+ T cells from blood. J is TRBJ2-3 and V is TRBV9; D gene uncertain. This TCR derives from a woman aged 18 to 35 with type 1 diabetes. CDR3 in DNA: TGTGCCAGCAGCACGATCGGTGCTCACGATACGCAGTATTTT. It yields the protein CASSTIGAHDTQYF.